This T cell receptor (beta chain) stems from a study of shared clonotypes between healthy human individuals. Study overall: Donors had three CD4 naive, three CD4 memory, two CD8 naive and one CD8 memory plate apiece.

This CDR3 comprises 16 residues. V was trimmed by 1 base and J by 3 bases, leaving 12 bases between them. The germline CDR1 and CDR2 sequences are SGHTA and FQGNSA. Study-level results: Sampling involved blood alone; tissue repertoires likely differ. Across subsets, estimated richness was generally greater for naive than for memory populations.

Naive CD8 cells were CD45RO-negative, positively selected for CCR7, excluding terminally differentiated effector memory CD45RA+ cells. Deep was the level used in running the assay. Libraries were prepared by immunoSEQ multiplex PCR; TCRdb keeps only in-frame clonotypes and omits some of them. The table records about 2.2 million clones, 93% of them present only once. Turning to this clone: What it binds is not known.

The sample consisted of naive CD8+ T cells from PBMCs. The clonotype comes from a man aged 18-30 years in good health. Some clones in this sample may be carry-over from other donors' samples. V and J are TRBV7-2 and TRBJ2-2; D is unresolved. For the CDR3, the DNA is TGTGCCAGCAGCTTAGTGCTCGGGCCTTACACCGGGGAGCTGTTTTTT. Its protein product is CASSLVLGPYTGELFF. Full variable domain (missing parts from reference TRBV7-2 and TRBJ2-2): GAGVSQSPSNKVTEKGKDVELRCDPISGHTALYWYRQSLGQGLEFLIYFQGNSAPDKSGLPSDRFSAERTGGSVSTLTIQRTQQEDSAVYLCASSLVLGPYTGELFFGEGSRLTVL.